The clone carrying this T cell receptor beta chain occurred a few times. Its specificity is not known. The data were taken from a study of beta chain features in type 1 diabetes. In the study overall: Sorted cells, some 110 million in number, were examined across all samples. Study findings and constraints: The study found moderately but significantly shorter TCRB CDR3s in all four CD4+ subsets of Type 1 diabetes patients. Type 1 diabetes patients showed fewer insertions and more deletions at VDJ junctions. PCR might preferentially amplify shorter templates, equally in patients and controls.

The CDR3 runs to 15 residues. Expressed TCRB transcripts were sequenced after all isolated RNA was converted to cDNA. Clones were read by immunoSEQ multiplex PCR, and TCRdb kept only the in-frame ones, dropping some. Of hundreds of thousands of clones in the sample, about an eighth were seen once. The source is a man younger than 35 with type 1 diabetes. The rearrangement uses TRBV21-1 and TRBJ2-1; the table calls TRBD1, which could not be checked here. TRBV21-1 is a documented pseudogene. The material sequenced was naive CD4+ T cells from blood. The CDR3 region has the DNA TGTGCCAGCAGCTTGCCGGGACAGTCCCTCCATGAGCAGTTCTTC. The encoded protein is CASSLPGQSLHEQFF.